This entry describes one T cell receptor beta chain. Its matching antigen is unknown. The CDR3 length is 13 residues. Germline CDR1 SNHLY, CDR2 FYNNEI. Trimming cost V 7 bases and J 2 bases, with 9 bases left between them. These data originate in a study of T cell responses to AZD1222 COVID-19 vaccine. Study in general: Second-dose schedules of about 4 or about 12 weeks were combined. Notes on the study in general: Unmutated variant regions reportedly attract nearly half of all spike-specific TCRs.

Assay used: immunoSEQ multiplex PCR; TCRdb lists only in-frame clones, some missing. Here the sample spans fewer than 180,000 clones, 94% being singletons. The source is an adult in good health. The chain carries TRBV2 and TRBJ1-3; D not resolved. The specimen comprised peripheral blood, sampled on day 0 of AZD1222 vaccination. CDR3: CASTYTPGNTIYF. The CDR3 nucleotides read TGTGCCAGCACTTATACTCCTGGAAACACCATATATTTT.